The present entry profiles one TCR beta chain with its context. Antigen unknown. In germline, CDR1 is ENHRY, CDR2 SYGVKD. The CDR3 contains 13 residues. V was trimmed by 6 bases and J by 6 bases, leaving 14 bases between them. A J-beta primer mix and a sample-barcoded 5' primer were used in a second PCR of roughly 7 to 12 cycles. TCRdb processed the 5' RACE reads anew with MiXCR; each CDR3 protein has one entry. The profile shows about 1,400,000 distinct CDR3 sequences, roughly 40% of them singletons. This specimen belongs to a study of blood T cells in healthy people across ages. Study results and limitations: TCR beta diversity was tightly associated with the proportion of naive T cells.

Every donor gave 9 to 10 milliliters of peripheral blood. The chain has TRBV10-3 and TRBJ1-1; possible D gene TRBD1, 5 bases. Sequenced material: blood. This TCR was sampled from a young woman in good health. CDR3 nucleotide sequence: TGTGCCATCAGCCAAAGGACACTTGCTGAAGCTTTCTTT. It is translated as CAISQRTLAEAFF.